A selection of T cell receptor beta chains follows, all from one sample in a study of T cell repertoires in cytomegalovirus infection. MiXCR, run by TCRdb on the reads, gives a single entry per CDR3 protein. The profile covers roughly 230,000 distinct CDR3 sequences, with 10% to 15% appearing a single time and 1.6% taken by the ten largest. Sequencing was done on a sample of PBMCs. The receptors were sampled from a human donor in good health (CMV status not recorded). Some clones in this sample may be carry-over from other donors' samples. CDR3s include the opening cysteine and the closing phenylalanine or tryptophan. The D gene is left open where the match is weak. Size tells how often a clone was seen (once, few, many) or the class of an expanded clone, and some rows leave it out.

j_gene	abundance	v_gene	d_gene	CDR3nt	CDR3aa
TRBJ2-5	many	TRBV28	-	TGTGCCAGCAGTAGGGCTTCGGGACGAGGGCAACAAGAGACCCAGTACTTC	CASSRASGRGQQETQYF
TRBJ1-2	many	TRBV29-1	-	TGCAGCGTTGAAGGCGCCGCTACCTACACCTTC	CSVEGAATYTF
TRBJ2-1	-	TRBV29-1	TRBD2	TGCAGCGTTCGGAAGGGCGGGAGTACGGATGAGCAGTTCTTC	CSVRKGGSTDEQFF
TRBJ1-4	-	TRBV20-1	-	TGCAGTGCTAGAGTCGGGGCAACTAATGAAAAACTGTTTTTT	CSARVGATNEKLFF
TRBJ1-5	many	TRBV19	-	TGTGCCAGTAGTATTTCGGCGGCCAATCAGCCCCAGCATTTT	CASSISAANQPQHF
TRBJ2-5	-	TRBV11-2	-	TGTGCCAGCAGCTTAGATCCGGGGTCGGTCGAGACCCAGTACTTC	CASSLDPGSVETQYF
TRBJ2-3	many	TRBV5-5	-	TGTGCCAGCAGCTTGGATGGGGGGAGCACAGATACGCAGTATTTT	CASSLDGGSTDTQYF
TRBJ1-1	once	TRBV19	TRBD1	TGTGCCAGTAGTTCCCGGGACAGGTGCACTGAAGCTTTCTTT	CASSSRDRCTEAFF
TRBJ2-1	many	TRBV6-2/TRBV6-3	-	TGTGCCAGCACCTTACGGAATGCGTTGAGCTCCTACAATGAGCAGTTCTTC	CASTLRNALSSYNEQFF
TRBJ1-1	few	TRBV12-3/TRBV12-4	-	TGTGCCAGCAGTTTATCCCCCTATGGAGCTTTCTTT	CASSLSPYGAFF
TRBJ2-2	-	TRBV29-1	TRBD1	TGCAGCGCCCGGACAGGGGGCAACGGGGAGCTGTTTTTT	CSARTGGNGELFF
TRBJ1-1	many	TRBV28	TRBD1	TGTGCCAGCATGACAGGGGTGAACACTGAAGCTTTCTTT	CASMTGVNTEAFF
TRBJ2-3	few	TRBV5-5	-	TGTGCCAGCAGCTTGGTTAGCAGCCCCACTAGCACAGATACGCAGTATTTT	CASSLVSSPTSTDTQYF
TRBJ2-7	-	TRBV6-5	TRBD2	TGTGCCAGCAGTTACTCAAGGGGAGGGTCCTACGAGCAGTACTTC	CASSYSRGGSYEQYF
TRBJ2-3	many	TRBV7-2	-	TGTGCCAGCAGCACAGAGGTGGGGCTATCAGATACGCAGTATTTT	CASSTEVGLSDTQYF
TRBJ2-5	few	TRBV7-7	-	TGTGCCAGCAGCCGGAGGGACTTGAGCGGGGAGACCCAGTACTTC	CASSRRDLSGETQYF
TRBJ2-1	-	TRBV29-1	-	TGCAGCGTTGATGCCACCAGCTCCTACAATGAGCAGTTCTTC	CSVDATSSYNEQFF
TRBJ2-5	many	TRBV7-2	-	TGTGCCAGCAGTTCGGACCTTGGAGGGGAGACCCAGTACTTC	CASSSDLGGETQYF
TRBJ2-4	many	TRBV6-5	-	TGTGCCAGCAGCTCCCGACCCCGGGGTGGTATCATTCAGTACTTC	CASSSRPRGGIIQYF
TRBJ1-5	many	TRBV6-1	-	TGTGCCAGCAGTCCCCAAGACAGCAATCAGCCCCAGCATTTT	CASSPQDSNQPQHF
TRBJ2-4	many	TRBV5-4	-	TGTGCCAGCAGCTTGGAAGGACTGCCGTCAAACATTCAGTACTTC	CASSLEGLPSNIQYF
TRBJ2-7	-	TRBV20-1	TRBD1	TGCAGTGCTAGATCCTCCGGGACAGTCTACGAGCAGTACTTC	CSARSSGTVYEQYF
TRBJ1-5	many	TRBV7-2	-	TGTGCCAGCAGCTTGAAGAATGAAGGTCAGCCCCAGCATTTT	CASSLKNEGQPQHF
TRBJ1-5	-	TRBV20-1	-	TGCAGTGCCCTGAGCAGGGAAAATCAGCCCCAGCATTTT	CSALSRENQPQHF
TRBJ2-3	many	TRBV7-2	-	TGTGCCAGCAGCTTAGTCGGGAGTAGGGCAGGCACAGATACGCAGTATTTT	CASSLVGSRAGTDTQYF
TRBJ1-4	few	TRBV7-8	-	TGTGCCAGCAGCCCACATGGAACCTCAACTAATGAAAAACTGTTTTTT	CASSPHGTSTNEKLFF
TRBJ1-2	many	TRBV7-2	-	TGTGCCAGCAGTCTTCAGGGTGGCTACACCTTC	CASSLQGGYTF
TRBJ2-3	few	TRBV12-3/TRBV12-4	-	TGTGCCAGCACCTTGGGGGGCGGGGTAGATACGCAGTATTTT	CASTLGGGVDTQYF
TRBJ1-1	many	TRBV28	-	TGTGCCAGCACAACGAACACTGAAGCTTTCTTT	CASTTNTEAFF
TRBJ2-2	many	TRBV6-1	-	TGTGCCAGCAGCTTACAGGGCGCCGGGGAGCTGTTTTTT	CASSLQGAGELFF
TRBJ1-1	-	TRBV29-1	TRBD1	TGCAGCGTTGAAGTACAGGGGGGCACTGAAGCTTTCTTT	CSVEVQGGTEAFF
TRBJ2-2	many	TRBV7-2	-	TGTGCCAGCAGCTTAGCAGGGACGAACACCGGGGAGCTGTTTTTT	CASSLAGTNTGELFF
TRBJ2-7	many	TRBV7-8	TRBD1	TGTGCCAGCAGTCCCGGACAGGGGGCTTTATACGAGCAGTACTTC	CASSPGQGALYEQYF
TRBJ1-4	few	TRBV20-1	-	TGCAGTGCTAGCGTGGGGGGCGCAACTAATGAAAAACTGTTTTTT	CSASVGGATNEKLFF
TRBJ2-7	few	TRBV6-1	-	TGTGCCAGCAGTGAAGCAGGGGTATTCGAGCAGTACTTC	CASSEAGVFEQYF
TRBJ2-1	-	TRBV29-1	-	TGCAGCGCTGAGACTCCCGGGGGATTCTCCTACAATGAGCAGTTCTTC	CSAETPGGFSYNEQFF
TRBJ1-6	-	TRBV28	-	TGTGCCAGCAGGGAAGGGGGGGCACCCCTCCACTTT	CASREGGAPLHF
TRBJ1-2	many	TRBV9	TRBD1	TGTGCCAGCAGCAACCGGCCGGGACAGACCTATGGCTACACCTTC	CASSNRPGQTYGYTF
TRBJ1-1	many	TRBV5-1	TRBD1	TGCGCCAGCAGCGAAGCCGGGACAGAAAACACTGAAGCTTTCTTT	CASSEAGTENTEAFF
TRBJ1-2	many	TRBV19	-	TGTGCCAGTAGGGTGACAGAACCCTTCTTCGGAGGCTACACCTTC	CASRVTEPFFGGYTF
TRBJ2-7	many	TRBV6-1	TRBD1	TGTGCCAGCAGTTTCCACGGGACAGGGGGCGAGCAGTACTTC	CASSFHGTGGEQYF
TRBJ2-5	-	TRBV20-1	TRBD1	TGCAGTGCTAGAGATAGACAGGGGTTAGGGGAGACCCAGTACTTC	CSARDRQGLGETQYF
TRBJ1-2	many	TRBV19	-	TGTGCCACCATGGACAGTGCCTATGGCTACACCTTC	CATMDSAYGYTF
TRBJ2-7	few	TRBV20-1	TRBD2	TGCAGTGGGCTAGCGGGAGTAAACGAGCAGTACTTC	CSGLAGVNEQYF
TRBJ2-7	many	TRBV7-2	TRBD1	TGTGCCAGCAGCTTAGGTCGGACAGGGTCGACCTACGAGCAGTACTTC	CASSLGRTGSTYEQYF
TRBJ2-7	-	TRBV2	-	TGTGCCAGCGAAGGAGGGATGTCGGGAGAGCAGTACTTC	CASEGGMSGEQYF
TRBJ2-3	many	TRBV7-2	TRBD2	TGTGCCAGCAGCCTGGGACTAGCGGTCCGGGATACGCAGTATTTT	CASSLGLAVRDTQYF
TRBJ2-1	many	TRBV7-8	-	TGTGCCAGCAGCTCGACAGGGAGGTACAATGAGCAGTTCTTC	CASSSTGRYNEQFF
TRBJ1-6	many	TRBV7-2	-	TGTGCCAGCAGCTCACAAGCCTATAATTCACCCCTCCACTTT	CASSSQAYNSPLHF
TRBJ2-5	few	TRBV20-1	-	TGCAGTGCTAGAGATTCAGGCTTGGAGACCCAGTACTTC	CSARDSGLETQYF
TRBJ2-5	many	TRBV7-2	TRBD2	TGTGCCAGCAGCACCCGGACTAGCGGGATGAAAGAGACCCAGTACTTC	CASSTRTSGMKETQYF